The 6 T cell receptor beta chains reported below all come from one sample, sequenced in a study of T cell responses to AZD1222 COVID-19 vaccine. Generated by immunoSEQ multiplex PCR, the TCRdb table keeps only in-frame clones and is missing some. The data show 65,000 to 80,000 clones, with more than 75% seen just once and around 4.9% held by the top ten. Material: peripheral blood, obtained 28 days after the second dose of the MenACWY control vaccine. Receptors were obtained from an adult who received the MenACWY meningococcal vaccine as a control.

J is TRBJ1-6 and V is TRBV27, with D perhaps matching TRBD1 (6 bases). The germline CDR1 and CDR2 sequences are MNHEY and SMNVEV (reference sequence). Trimming cost V 6 bases and J 8 bases, with 11 bases left between them. CDR3 length: 13 amino acids. Here the CDR3 reads CASSHREDSPLHF. In DNA form, the CDR3 reads TGTGCCAGCAGCCACAGGGAGGATTCACCCCTCCACTTT.

The chain combines TRBV6-5 with TRBJ1-2; 7 nucleotides align to TRBD1. CDR3 size: 15 residues. Losses at the gene ends were 6 bases for V and 4 bases for J; bases not matched to a gene: 11. Germline V gene data show CDR1 as MNHEY and CDR2 as SVGAGI. The CDR3 sequence: CASRPDREEGYGYTF. CDR3 DNA sequence: TGTGCCAGCAGACCCGACAGGGAGGAGGGCTATGGCTACACCTTC.

The chain employs TRBV6-2 or TRBV6-3 and TRBJ2-1, with D perhaps matching TRBD1 or TRBD2 (5 bases each). The CDR3 is made up of 12 amino acids. The V end lost 4 bases, the J end lost 9 bases, and 10 bases lay between the germline ends. Germline CDR1 and CDR2: MNHEY and SVGEGT. CDR3 residues: CASSWGTAEQFF. CDR3 in DNA: TGTGCCAGCAGTTGGGGGACGGCTGAGCAGTTCTTC.

The chain has TRBV7-8 and TRBJ1-2; a possible D gene is TRBD1 (5 bases). Per germline, CDR1 SGHVS and CDR2 FQNEAQ. The CDR3 spans 13 residues. V lost 2 bases, J lost 5 bases, and 9 bases lay in between. CDR3 loop: CASSLQGRYGYTF. As DNA, the CDR3 is TGTGCCAGCAGCTTACAGGGCCGGTATGGCTACACCTTC.

J is TRBJ1-1 and V is TRBV7-9; D not resolved. This CDR3 spans 14 amino acids. The V and J ends lost 0 bases and 5 bases respectively, with 10 bases between them. Germline V gene sequence: CDR1 SEHNR, CDR2 FQNEAQ (reference sequence). The chain's CDR3 is CASSLAGKGTEAFF. DNA of the CDR3: TGTGCCAGCAGCTTAGCGGGGAAAGGGACTGAAGCTTTCTTT.

In this sample, this clone turned up once. The V and J genes are TRBV6-5 and TRBJ2-3, with D possibly being TRBD2 (5 bases). There are 14 residues in the CDR3. The V end was cut by 2 bases, the J end by 4 bases, with 10 bases between. Per the germline V gene, CDR1 is MNHEY and CDR2 is SVGAGI. The CDR3 DNA reads as TGTGCCAGCAGTTACGGACCGAGGGCAGATACGCAGTATTTT. This sequence encodes CASSYGPRADTQYF.